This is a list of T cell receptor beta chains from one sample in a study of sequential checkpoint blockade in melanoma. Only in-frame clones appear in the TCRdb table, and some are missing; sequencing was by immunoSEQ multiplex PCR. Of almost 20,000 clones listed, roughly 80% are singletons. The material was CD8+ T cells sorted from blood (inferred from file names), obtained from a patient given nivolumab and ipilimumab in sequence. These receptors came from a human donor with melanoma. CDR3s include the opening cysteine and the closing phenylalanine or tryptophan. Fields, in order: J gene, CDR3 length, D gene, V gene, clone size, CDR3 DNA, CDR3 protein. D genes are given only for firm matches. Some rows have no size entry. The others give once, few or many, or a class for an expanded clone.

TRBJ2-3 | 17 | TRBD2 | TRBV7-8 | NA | TGTGCCAGCAGCTTCCCCGGGACTAGCACGAACACAGATACGCAGTATTTT | CASSFPGTSTNTDTQYF
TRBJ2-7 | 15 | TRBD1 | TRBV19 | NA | TGTGCCAGTCACCCCGGGACAGGGTTCACCTACGAGCAGTACTTC | CASHPGTGFTYEQYF
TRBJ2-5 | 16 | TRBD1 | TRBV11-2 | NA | TGTGCCAGCAGCCTCAGGACAGGCAGATACCAAGAGACCCAGTACTTC | CASSLRTGRYQETQYF
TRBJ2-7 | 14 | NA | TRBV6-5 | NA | TGTGCCAGCAGTTACTCGGGCGGGGACCACGAGCAGTACTTC | CASSYSGGDHEQYF
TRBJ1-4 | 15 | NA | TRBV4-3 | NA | TGCGCCAGCAGCCAAGATTCTTTTGGGAGCGAAAAACTGTTTTTT | CASSQDSFGSEKLFF
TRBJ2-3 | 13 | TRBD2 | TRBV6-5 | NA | TGTGCCAGCAGTCACGGGGGGGGCGATACGCAGTATTTT | CASSHGGGDTQYF
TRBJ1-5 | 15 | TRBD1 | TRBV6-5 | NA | TGTGCCAGCAGCACCGGGACAGAATACAATCAGCCCCAGCATTTT | CASSTGTEYNQPQHF
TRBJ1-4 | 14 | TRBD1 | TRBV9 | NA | TGTGCCAGCAGCGGCGGGACAGTTAATGAAAAACTGTTTTTT | CASSGGTVNEKLFF
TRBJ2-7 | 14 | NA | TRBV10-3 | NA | TGTGCCATCAGTGAATCAGAGACAGGCTACGAGCAGTACTTC | CAISESETGYEQYF
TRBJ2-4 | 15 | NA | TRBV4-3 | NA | TGCGCCAGCAGCCAAGATGGCTGGGGCCAAAACATTCAGTACTTC | CASSQDGWGQNIQYF
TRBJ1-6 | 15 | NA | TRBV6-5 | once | TGTGCCAGCAGTTACTCGCTTGGGGGGAATTCACCCCTCCACTTT | CASSYSLGGNSPLHF
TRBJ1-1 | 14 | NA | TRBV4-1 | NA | TGCGCCAGCAGCCCTGGCGACATGAACACTGAAGCTTTCTTT | CASSPGDMNTEAFF
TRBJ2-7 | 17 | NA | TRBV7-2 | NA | TGTGCCAGCAGCCCGCAGGGGTGGGGGGGAGGTAGCTACGAGCAGTACTTC | CASSPQGWGGGSYEQYF
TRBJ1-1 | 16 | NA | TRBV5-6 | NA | TGTGCCAGCAGCCGCGACCATACAGGGTTGAACACTGAAGCTTTCTTT | CASSRDHTGLNTEAFF
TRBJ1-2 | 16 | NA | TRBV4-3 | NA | TGCGCCAGCAGCCAAGATAGTGCGGGGCCGGGGTATGGCTACACCTTC | CASSQDSAGPGYGYTF
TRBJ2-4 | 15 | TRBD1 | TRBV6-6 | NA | TGTGCCAGCAGTACCACCGACAGGGATAAAAACATTCAGTACTTC | CASSTTDRDKNIQYF
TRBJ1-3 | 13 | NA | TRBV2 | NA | TGTGCCAGCGGATGGACAGCTGGAAACACCATATATTTT | CASGWTAGNTIYF
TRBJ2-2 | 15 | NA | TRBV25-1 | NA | TGTGCCAGCAGTGGGGGGACAAGGAGGACCGGGGAGCTGTTTTTT | CASSGGTRRTGELFF
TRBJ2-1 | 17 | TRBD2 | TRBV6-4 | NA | TGTGCCAGCAGTGACTCGGGTAACCTAGCGGGGAATAATGAGCAGTTCTTC | CASSDSGNLAGNNEQFF
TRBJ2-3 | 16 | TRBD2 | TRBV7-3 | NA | TGTGCCAGCAGCTTACCCTCCGGGACTAGCGGGGATACGCAGTATTTT | CASSLPSGTSGDTQYF
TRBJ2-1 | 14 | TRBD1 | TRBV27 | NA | TGTGCCAGCAGTTTGACAGGGGATTCGCATGAGCAGTTCTTC | CASSLTGDSHEQFF
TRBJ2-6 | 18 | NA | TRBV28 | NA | TGTGCCAGCAGTTGGGAGGCGGGTGTTAGCTCTGGGGCCAACGTCCTGACTTTC | CASSWEAGVSSGANVLTF
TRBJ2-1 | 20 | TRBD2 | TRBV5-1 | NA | TGCGCCAGCAGTCTGCCGCCCCCGACTAGCGGGGAACCGAGATACAATGAGCAGTTCTTC | CASSLPPPTSGEPRYNEQFF
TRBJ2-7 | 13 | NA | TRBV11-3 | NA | TGTGCCAGCAGCCTAGGGGCCTCCTACGAGCAGTACTTC | CASSLGASYEQYF
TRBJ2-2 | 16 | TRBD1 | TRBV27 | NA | TGTGCCAGCAGTGAATTGGACAGGGGGAACACCGGGGAGCTGTTTTTT | CASSELDRGNTGELFF
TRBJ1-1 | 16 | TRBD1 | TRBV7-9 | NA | TGTGCCAGCAGCCCGAAAGGGACAGTCGGCCCCACTGAAGCTTTCTTT | CASSPKGTVGPTEAFF
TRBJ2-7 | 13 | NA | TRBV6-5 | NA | TGTGCCAGCAGTTTGCGGGGCGGCTACGAGCAGTACTTC | CASSLRGGYEQYF
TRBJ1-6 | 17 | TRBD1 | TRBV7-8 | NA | TGTGCCAGCCGATCCAAGCCGGAGGGACAGGGTTTCTCACCCCTCCACTTT | CASRSKPEGQGFSPLHF
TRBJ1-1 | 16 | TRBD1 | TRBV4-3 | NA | TGCGCCAGCAGTATAGGCGGGACAGCGCTAAACACTGAAGCTTTCTTT | CASSIGGTALNTEAFF
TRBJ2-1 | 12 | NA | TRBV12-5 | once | TGTGCTAGTGGCCTGACTTGGTATGAGCAGTTCTTC | CASGLTWYEQFF
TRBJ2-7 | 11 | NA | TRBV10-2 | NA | TGCGCCAGCAGTGAGTCCTCCGAGCAGTACTTC | CASSESSEQYF
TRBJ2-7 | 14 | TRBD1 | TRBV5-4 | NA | TGTGCCAGCAGCCTCGGACAGGGCTCCTACGAGCAGTACTTC | CASSLGQGSYEQYF
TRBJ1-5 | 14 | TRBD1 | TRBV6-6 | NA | TGTGCCAGCAGCCCGGGACAGAACAATCAGCCCCAGCATTTT | CASSPGQNNQPQHF
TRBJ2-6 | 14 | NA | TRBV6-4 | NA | TGTGCCAGCAGTGACTCAGAGGGGGCCAACGTCCTGACTTTC | CASSDSEGANVLTF
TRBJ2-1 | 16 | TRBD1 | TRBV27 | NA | TGTGCCAGCAAACGGTCCGGGACAGGGATAGACAATGAGCAGTTCTTC | CASKRSGTGIDNEQFF
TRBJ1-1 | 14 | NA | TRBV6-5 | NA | TGTGCCAGCAGTTATTGGGAGGGTTCGGCTGAAGCTTTCTTT | CASSYWEGSAEAFF
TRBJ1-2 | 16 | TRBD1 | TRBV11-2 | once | TGTGCCAGCAGCTTCGGGACAGGGGAGAAGTACTATGGCTACACCTTC | CASSFGTGEKYYGYTF
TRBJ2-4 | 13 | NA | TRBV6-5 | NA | TGTGCCAGCAGTTATAACCTTGGAGATAGTCAGTACTTC | CASSYNLGDSQYF
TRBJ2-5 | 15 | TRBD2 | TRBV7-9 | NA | TGTGCCAGCAGCTTAGTAGCGGGGGGGCAAGAGACCCAGTACTTC | CASSLVAGGQETQYF
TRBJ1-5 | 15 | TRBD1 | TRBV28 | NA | TGTGCCAGCAGTTTAGGGGTCGACAGGGCCCAGCCCCAGCATTTT | CASSLGVDRAQPQHF
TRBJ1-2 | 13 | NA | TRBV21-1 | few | TGTGCCAGCAGCAATGGGGCAGGGGATGGCTACACCTTC | CASSNGAGDGYTF
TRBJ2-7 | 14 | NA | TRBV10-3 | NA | TGTGCCATCAGACCGACAGCCGAGGCCTACGAGCAGTACTTC | CAIRPTAEAYEQYF
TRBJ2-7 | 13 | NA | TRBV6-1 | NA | TGTGCCAGCAGTGACAGGATCCCGGACGAGCAGTACTTC | CASSDRIPDEQYF
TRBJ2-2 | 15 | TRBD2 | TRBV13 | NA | TGTGCCAGCAGCTCCGGGACTAGGGGAGCCGGGGAGCTGTTTTTT | CASSSGTRGAGELFF
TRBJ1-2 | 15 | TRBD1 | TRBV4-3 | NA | TGCGCCAGCAGCCAAGATTTAGAGGGGGCCTATGGCTACACCTTC | CASSQDLEGAYGYTF
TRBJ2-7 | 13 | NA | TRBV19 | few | TGTGCCAGTAGTGTAGCCCCGGGGTACGAGCAGTACTTC | CASSVAPGYEQYF
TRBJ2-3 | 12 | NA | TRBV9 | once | TGTGCCAGCAGCGTAAGCGAGTATACGCAGTATTTT | CASSVSEYTQYF
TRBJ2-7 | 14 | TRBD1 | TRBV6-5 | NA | TGTGCCAGCAGTGGCCGGGGACAGTCCTACGAGCAGTACTTC | CASSGRGQSYEQYF
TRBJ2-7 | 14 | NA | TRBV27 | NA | TGTGCCAGCAGTTTGGGGGCAGGGTTGTACGAGCAGTACTTC | CASSLGAGLYEQYF
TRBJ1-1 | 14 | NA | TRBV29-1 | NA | TGCAGCGTTGAAGGGGAGGGTATGAACACTGAAGCTTTCTTT | CSVEGEGMNTEAFF
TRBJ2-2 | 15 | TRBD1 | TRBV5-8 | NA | TGTGCCAGCAGCCCGGGACAGGAGAACACCGGGGAGCTGTTTTTT | CASSPGQENTGELFF
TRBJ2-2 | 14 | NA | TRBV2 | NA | TGTGCCAGCAGTCTTCCCCGGGGTGCCGGGGAGCTGTTTTTT | CASSLPRGAGELFF